This is a list of T cell receptor beta chains from one sample in a study of cytomegalovirus exposure and HLA in healthy donors. The repertoire was sequenced with immunoSEQ multiplex PCR; TCRdb's copy has only in-frame clones and lacks some. Altogether about 200,000 clones are present, 75% to 80% being singletons, with the ten largest covering over 2%. The sample taken for sequencing was PBMCs. These receptors were collected from a woman in her thirties in good health and CMV-seropositive. Each CDR3 is given with its conserved first and last residue. Fields, in order: CDR3 protein, J gene, D gene, CDR3 length, V gene. The D gene is left open where the match is weak.

CDR3 protein: CASSLPGSGANVLTF
J gene: TRBJ2-6
D gene: -
CDR3 length: 15
V gene: TRBV7-6

CDR3 protein: CASSQEVDLEAYNEQFF
J gene: TRBJ2-1
D gene: -
CDR3 length: 17
V gene: TRBV4-3

CDR3 protein: CASSLMARDQPQHF
J gene: TRBJ1-5
D gene: -
CDR3 length: 14
V gene: TRBV7-9

CDR3 protein: CASHWNTGGSYEQYF
J gene: TRBJ2-7
D gene: TRBD1
CDR3 length: 15
V gene: TRBV11-2

CDR3 protein: CASSSLGGRTEAFF
J gene: TRBJ1-1
D gene: -
CDR3 length: 14
V gene: TRBV28

CDR3 protein: CASSQENRGYEQYF
J gene: TRBJ2-7
D gene: TRBD1
CDR3 length: 14
V gene: TRBV4-3

CDR3 protein: CAGALAGASYEQYF
J gene: -
D gene: TRBD2
CDR3 length: 14
V gene: TRBV6-1

CDR3 protein: CASSPGGSGGELFF
J gene: TRBJ2-2
D gene: TRBD1
CDR3 length: 14
V gene: TRBV7-7

CDR3 protein: CASSIGMNTEAFF
J gene: TRBJ1-1
D gene: -
CDR3 length: 13
V gene: TRBV19

CDR3 protein: CASSLYGMKIETQYF
J gene: TRBJ2-5
D gene: -
CDR3 length: 15
V gene: TRBV7-6

CDR3 protein: CASSQDGARGRVEQYF
J gene: -
D gene: -
CDR3 length: 16
V gene: TRBV4-3

CDR3 protein: CASSLGLAGAGEQFF
J gene: TRBJ2-1
D gene: TRBD2
CDR3 length: 15
V gene: TRBV27

CDR3 protein: CSAIDEPGTF
J gene: TRBJ1-2
D gene: -
CDR3 length: 10
V gene: TRBV20-1